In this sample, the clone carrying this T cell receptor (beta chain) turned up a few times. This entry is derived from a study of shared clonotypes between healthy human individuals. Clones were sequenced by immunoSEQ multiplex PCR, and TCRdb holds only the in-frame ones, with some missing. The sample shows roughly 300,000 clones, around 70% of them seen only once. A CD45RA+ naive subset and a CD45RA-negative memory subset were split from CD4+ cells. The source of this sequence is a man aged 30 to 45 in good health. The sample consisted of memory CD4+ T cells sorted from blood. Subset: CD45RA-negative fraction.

The CDR3: CASSSGPHNEQFF. The DNA of the CDR3 is TGTGCCAGCAGCTCAGGACCACACAATGAGCAGTTCTTC. This chain connects TRBV5-5 to TRBJ2-1, with D uncertain. The CDR3 consists of 13 residues. CDR1 is SGHKS and CDR2 is YYEKEE in the germline V gene (reference sequence). Trimming removed 3 bases at V and 5 bases at J, with 9 bases between.